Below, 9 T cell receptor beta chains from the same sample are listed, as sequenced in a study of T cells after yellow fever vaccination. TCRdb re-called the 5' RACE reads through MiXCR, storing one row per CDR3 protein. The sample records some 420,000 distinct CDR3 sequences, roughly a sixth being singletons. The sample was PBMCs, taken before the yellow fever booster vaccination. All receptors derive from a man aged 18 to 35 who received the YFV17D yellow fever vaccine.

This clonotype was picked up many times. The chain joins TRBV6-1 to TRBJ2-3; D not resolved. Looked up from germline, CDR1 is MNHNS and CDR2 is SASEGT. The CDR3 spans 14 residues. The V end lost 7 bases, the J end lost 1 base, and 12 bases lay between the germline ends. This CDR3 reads CASTSGPGTDTQYF. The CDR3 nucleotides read TGTGCCAGCACCTCTGGCCCGGGCACAGATACGCAGTATTTT.

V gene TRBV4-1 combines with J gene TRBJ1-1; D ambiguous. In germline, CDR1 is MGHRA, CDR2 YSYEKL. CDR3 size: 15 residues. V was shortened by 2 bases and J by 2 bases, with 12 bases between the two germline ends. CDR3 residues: CASSQSRHLNTEAFF. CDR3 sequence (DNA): TGCGCCAGCAGCCAAAGCCGACACCTCAACACTGAAGCTTTCTTT.

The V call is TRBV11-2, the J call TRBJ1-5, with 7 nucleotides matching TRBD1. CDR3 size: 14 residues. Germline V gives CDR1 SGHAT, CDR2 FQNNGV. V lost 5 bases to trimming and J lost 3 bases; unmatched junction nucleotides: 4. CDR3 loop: CASSRGGLNQPQHF. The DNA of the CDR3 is TGTGCCAGCAGCCGAGGGGGCCTCAATCAGCCCCAGCATTTT.

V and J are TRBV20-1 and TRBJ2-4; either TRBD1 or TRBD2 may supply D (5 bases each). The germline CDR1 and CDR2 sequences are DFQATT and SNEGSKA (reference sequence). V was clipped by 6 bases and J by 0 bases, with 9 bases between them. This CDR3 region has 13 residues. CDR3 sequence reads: CSARDVAKNIQYF. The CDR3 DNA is TGCAGTGCCAGGGACGTAGCCAAAAACATTCAGTACTTC.

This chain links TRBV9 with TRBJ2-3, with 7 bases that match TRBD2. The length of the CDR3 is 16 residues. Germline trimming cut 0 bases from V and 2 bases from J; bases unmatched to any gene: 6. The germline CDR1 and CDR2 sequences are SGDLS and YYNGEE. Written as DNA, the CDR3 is TGTGCCAGCAGCGTAGGTGCTAGCGGATACACAGATACGCAGTATTTT. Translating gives CASSVGASGYTDTQYF.

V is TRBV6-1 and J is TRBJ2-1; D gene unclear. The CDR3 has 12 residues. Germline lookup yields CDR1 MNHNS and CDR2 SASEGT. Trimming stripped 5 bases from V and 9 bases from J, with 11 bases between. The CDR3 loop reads CASSSDSGEQFF. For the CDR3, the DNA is TGTGCCAGCAGTTCCGACTCCGGTGAGCAGTTCTTC.

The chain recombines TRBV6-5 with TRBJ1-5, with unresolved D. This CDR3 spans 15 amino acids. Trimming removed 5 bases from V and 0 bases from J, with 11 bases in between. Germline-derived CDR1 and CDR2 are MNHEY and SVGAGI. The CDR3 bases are TGTGCCAGCAGTCGTTTCTCCAATAGCAATCAGCCCCAGCATTTT. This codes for CASSRFSNSNQPQHF.

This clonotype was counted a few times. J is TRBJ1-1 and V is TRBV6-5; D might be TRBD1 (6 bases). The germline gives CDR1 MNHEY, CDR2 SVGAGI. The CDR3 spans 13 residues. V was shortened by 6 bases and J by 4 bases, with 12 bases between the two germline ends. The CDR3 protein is CASRFRGGTEAFF. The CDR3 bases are TGTGCCAGCAGATTCAGGGGTGGCACTGAAGCTTTCTTT.

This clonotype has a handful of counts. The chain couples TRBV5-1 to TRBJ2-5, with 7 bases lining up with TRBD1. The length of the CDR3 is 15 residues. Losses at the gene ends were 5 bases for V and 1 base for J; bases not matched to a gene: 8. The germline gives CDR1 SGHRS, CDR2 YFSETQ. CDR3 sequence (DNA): TGCGCCAGCAGACTACAGGGGTTAGGCCAAGAGACCCAGTACTTC. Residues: CASRLQGLGQETQYF.